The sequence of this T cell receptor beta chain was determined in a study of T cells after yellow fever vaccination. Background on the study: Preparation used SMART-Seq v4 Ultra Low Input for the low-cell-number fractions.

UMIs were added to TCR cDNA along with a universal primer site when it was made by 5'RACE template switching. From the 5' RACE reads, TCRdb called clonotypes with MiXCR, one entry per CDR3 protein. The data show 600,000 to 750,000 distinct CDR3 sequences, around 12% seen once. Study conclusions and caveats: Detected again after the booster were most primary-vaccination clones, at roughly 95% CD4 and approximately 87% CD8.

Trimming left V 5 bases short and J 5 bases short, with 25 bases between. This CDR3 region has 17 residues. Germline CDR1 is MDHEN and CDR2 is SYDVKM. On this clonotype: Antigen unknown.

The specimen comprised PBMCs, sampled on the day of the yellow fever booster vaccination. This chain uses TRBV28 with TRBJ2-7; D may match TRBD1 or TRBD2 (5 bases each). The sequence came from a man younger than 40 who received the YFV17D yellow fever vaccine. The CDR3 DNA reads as TGTGCCAGCAGTGCCCAGGCTAGTCGGGGCGCTGGTGACGAGCAGTACTTC. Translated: CASSAQASRGAGDEQYF. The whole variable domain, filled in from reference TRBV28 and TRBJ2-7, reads DVKVTQSSRYLVKRTGEKVFLECVQDMDHENMFWYRQDPGLGLRLIYFSYDVKMKEKGDIPEGYSVSREKKERFSLILESASTNQTSMYLCASSAQASRGAGDEQYFGPGTRLTVT.